The rows below give T cell receptor beta chains drawn from one sample of a study of T cell repertoires in cytomegalovirus infection. TCRdb re-called the reads with MiXCR, one entry per CDR3 protein. The sample shows fewer than 350,000 distinct CDR3 sequences, 25% to 35% of them seen only once. These receptors have no known antigen. This specimen was cultured PBMCs, taken from culture after CMV antigen stimulation. The receptor set was obtained from a human donor in good health (CMV status not recorded). Some clones in this sample may be carry-over from other donors' samples. CDR3s include the opening cysteine and the closing phenylalanine or tryptophan. The order of the fields is V gene, J gene, CDR3 protein.

V gene: TRBV29-1; J gene: TRBJ1-5; CDR3 protein: CSVVPGPGSNQPQHF
V gene: TRBV28; J gene: TRBJ2-4; CDR3 protein: CASSTSWGLAKNIQYF
V gene: TRBV15; J gene: TRBJ1-5; CDR3 protein: CATSRDRIGQAQHF
V gene: TRBV18; J gene: TRBJ1-1; CDR3 protein: CASSPETGGNTEAFF
V gene: TRBV7-9; J gene: TRBJ1-4; CDR3 protein: CASSLVPPNEKLFF
V gene: TRBV10-3; J gene: TRBJ1-1; CDR3 protein: CAISSGGADTEAFF
V gene: TRBV6-5; J gene: TRBJ1-1; CDR3 protein: CASSTPGQSMNTEAFF
V gene: TRBV2; J gene: TRBJ2-3; CDR3 protein: CASSETIRTQYF
V gene: TRBV27; J gene: TRBJ1-1; CDR3 protein: CASSPLGTGGITERVFF
V gene: TRBV5-1; J gene: TRBJ1-6; CDR3 protein: CASSLETGRDSPLHF
V gene: TRBV29-1; J gene: TRBJ2-7; CDR3 protein: CSVASGGFAYEQYF
V gene: TRBV24-1; J gene: TRBJ1-6; CDR3 protein: CATSDRVSQSSYNSPLHF
V gene: TRBV12-3/TRBV12-4; J gene: TRBJ1-2; CDR3 protein: CASSLFGYGYTF
V gene: TRBV4-2; J gene: TRBJ2-5; CDR3 protein: CASSPGLAGELSQETQYF
V gene: TRBV20-1; J gene: TRBJ1-2; CDR3 protein: CSARDLRGDFYGYTF
V gene: TRBV7-2; J gene: TRBJ1-2; CDR3 protein: CASSPDRLTNYGYTF
V gene: TRBV15; J gene: TRBJ2-1; CDR3 protein: CATSRDRKDEQFF
V gene: TRBV6-5; J gene: TRBJ2-7; CDR3 protein: CASSYGGGFSYEQYF
V gene: TRBV7-6; J gene: TRBJ1-2; CDR3 protein: CASSLAGQLYGYTF
V gene: TRBV3-1; J gene: TRBJ2-5; CDR3 protein: CASSPRGTSGGEKTQYF
V gene: TRBV15; J gene: TRBJ2-7; CDR3 protein: CATRRGQASYEQYF
V gene: TRBV5-6; J gene: TRBJ2-7; CDR3 protein: CASVRGRGKNEQYF
V gene: TRBV19; J gene: TRBJ1-5; CDR3 protein: CASSIGKQTNQPQHF
V gene: TRBV6-6; J gene: TRBJ1-5; CDR3 protein: CASSDRFQPQHF
V gene: TRBV6-1; J gene: TRBJ1-2; CDR3 protein: CAGGRSNYGYTF
V gene: TRBV20-1; J gene: TRBJ2-2; CDR3 protein: CSAISGTRLTGELFF
V gene: TRBV28; J gene: TRBJ1-5; CDR3 protein: CASSFLRGLQPQHF
V gene: TRBV6-8; J gene: TRBJ2-3; CDR3 protein: CASTEGRGDTQYF
V gene: TRBV6-1; J gene: TRBJ1-5; CDR3 protein: CASRQNRGLDQPQHF
V gene: TRBV10-3; J gene: TRBJ1-2; CDR3 protein: CAISHTGGLGGYTF
V gene: TRBV7-9; J gene: TRBJ2-2; CDR3 protein: CASDLVAGELFF
V gene: TRBV11-2; J gene: TRBJ2-1; CDR3 protein: CASSLLRGINNEQFF
V gene: TRBV12-3/TRBV12-4; J gene: TRBJ2-1; CDR3 protein: CASSGTSGAYNEQFF
V gene: TRBV29-1; J gene: TRBJ2-1; CDR3 protein: CSVERDAGNEQFF
V gene: TRBV19; J gene: TRBJ2-2; CDR3 protein: CASRDRGRGGELFF
V gene: TRBV7-6; J gene: TRBJ1-5; CDR3 protein: CASSLLGLQPQHF
V gene: TRBV19; J gene: TRBJ2-1; CDR3 protein: CATTPFGTSRNEQFF